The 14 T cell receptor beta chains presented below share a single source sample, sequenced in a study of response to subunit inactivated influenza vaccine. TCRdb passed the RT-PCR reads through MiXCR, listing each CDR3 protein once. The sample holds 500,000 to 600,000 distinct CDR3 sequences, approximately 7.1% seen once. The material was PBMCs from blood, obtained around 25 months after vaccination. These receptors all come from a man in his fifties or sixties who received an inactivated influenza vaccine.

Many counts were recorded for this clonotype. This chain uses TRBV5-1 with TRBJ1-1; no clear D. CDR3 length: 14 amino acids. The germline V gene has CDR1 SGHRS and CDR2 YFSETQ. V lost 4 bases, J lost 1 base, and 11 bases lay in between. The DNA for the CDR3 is TGCGCCAGCAGCCTCCTGGGGTCGAACACTGAAGCTTTCTTT. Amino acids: CASSLLGSNTEAFF.

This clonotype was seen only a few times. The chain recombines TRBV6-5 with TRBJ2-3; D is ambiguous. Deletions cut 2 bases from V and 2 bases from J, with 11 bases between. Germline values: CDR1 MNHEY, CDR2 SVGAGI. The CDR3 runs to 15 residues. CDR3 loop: CASSYRRLNTDTQYF. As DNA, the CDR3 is TGTGCCAGCAGTTACAGGCGCTTAAACACAGATACGCAGTATTTT.

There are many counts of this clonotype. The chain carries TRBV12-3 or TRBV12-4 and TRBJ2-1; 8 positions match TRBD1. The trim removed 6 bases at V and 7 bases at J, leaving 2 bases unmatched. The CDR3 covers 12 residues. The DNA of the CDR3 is TGTGCCAGCAGGGACAGGGTGAATGAGCAGTTCTTC. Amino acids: CASRDRVNEQFF.

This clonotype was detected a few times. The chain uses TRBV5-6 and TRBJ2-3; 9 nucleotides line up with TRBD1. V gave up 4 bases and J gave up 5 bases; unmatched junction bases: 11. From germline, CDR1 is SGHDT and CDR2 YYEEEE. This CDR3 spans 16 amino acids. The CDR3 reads CASSNPRTGVRDTQYF. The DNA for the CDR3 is TGTGCCAGCAGCAACCCCAGGACAGGGGTTAGAGATACGCAGTATTTT.

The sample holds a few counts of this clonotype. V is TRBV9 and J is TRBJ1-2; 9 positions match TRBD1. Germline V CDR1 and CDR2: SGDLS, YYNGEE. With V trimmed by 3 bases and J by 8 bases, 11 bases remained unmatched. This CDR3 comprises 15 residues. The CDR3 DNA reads TGTGCCAGCAGCGCTGATAGTGGACAGGGGACCGGCTACACCTTC. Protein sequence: CASSADSGQGTGYTF.

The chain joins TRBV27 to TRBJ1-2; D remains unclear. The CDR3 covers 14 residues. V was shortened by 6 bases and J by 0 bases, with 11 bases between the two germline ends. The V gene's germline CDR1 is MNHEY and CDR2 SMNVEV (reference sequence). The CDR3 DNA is TGTGCCAGCAGGGGATGGCAAGCTAACTATGGCTACACCTTC. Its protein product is CASRGWQANYGYTF.

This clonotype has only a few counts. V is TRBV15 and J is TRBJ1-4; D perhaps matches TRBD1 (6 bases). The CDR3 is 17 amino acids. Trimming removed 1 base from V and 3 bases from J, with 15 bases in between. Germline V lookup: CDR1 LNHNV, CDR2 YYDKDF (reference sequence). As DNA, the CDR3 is TGTGCCACCAGCAGAGCCCGGGGGGGCAGGTCTAATGAAAAACTGTTTTTT. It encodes CATSRARGGRSNEKLFF.

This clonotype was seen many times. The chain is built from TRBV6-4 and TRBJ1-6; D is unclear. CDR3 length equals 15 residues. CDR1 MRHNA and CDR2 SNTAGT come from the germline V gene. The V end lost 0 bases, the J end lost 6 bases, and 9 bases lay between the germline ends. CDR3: CASSDSPGRNSPLHF. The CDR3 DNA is TGTGCCAGCAGTGACTCCCCGGGCCGTAATTCACCCCTCCACTTT.

The CDR3 DNA sequence: TGTGCCAGCAGCTTAGGGGACCCGGGACAGGGGTTGAATGAGCAGTTCTTC. It specifies CASSLGDPGQGLNEQFF. V is TRBV7-9 and J is TRBJ2-1; TRBD1 agrees at 10 bases. The V gene's germline CDR1 is SEHNR and CDR2 FQNEAQ (reference sequence). The trim removed 1 base at V and 7 bases at J, leaving 10 bases unmatched. The CDR3 contains 17 residues.

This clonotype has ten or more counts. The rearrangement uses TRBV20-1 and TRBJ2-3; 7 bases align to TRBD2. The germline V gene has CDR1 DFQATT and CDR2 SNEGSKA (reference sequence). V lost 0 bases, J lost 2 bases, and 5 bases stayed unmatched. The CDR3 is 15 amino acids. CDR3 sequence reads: CSARDFSGATDTQYF. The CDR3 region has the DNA TGCAGTGCTAGAGATTTCAGCGGGGCCACAGATACGCAGTATTTT.

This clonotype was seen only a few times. The CDR3 is CASSAGMGGTGELFF. Written as DNA, the CDR3 is TGTGCCAGCAGCGCCGGGATGGGGGGCACCGGGGAGCTGTTTTTT. The rearrangement uses TRBV7-3 and TRBJ2-2, with D perhaps TRBD2 (6 bases). CDR3 size: 15 residues. CDR1 and CDR2 from the germline V gene are SGHTA and FQGTGA. V was cut by 5 bases and J by 4 bases, with 14 bases left in between.

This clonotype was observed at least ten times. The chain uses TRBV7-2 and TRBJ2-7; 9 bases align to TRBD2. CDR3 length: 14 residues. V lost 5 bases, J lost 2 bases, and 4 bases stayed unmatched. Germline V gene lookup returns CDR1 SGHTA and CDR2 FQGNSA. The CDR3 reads CASSPGGRAYEQYF. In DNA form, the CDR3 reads TGTGCCAGCAGCCCCGGCGGGAGGGCCTACGAGCAGTACTTC. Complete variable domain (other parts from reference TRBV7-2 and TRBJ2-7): GAGVSQSPSNKVTEKGKDVELRCDPISGHTALYWYRQSLGQGLEFLIYFQGNSAPDKSGLPSDRFSAERTGGSVSTLTIQRTQQEDSAVYLCASSPGGRAYEQYFGPGTRLTVT.

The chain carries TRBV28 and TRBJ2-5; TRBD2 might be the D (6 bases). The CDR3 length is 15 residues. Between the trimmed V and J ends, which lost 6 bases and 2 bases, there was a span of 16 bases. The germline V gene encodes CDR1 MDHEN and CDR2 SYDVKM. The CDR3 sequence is CASSYGLARQETQYF. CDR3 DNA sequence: TGTGCCAGCAGCTACGGGCTAGCGAGGCAAGAGACCCAGTACTTC.

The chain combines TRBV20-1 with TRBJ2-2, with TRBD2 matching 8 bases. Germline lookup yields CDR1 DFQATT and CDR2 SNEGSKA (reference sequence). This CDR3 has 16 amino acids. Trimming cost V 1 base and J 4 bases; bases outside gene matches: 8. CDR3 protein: CSARGFRAGGTGELFF. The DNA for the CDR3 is TGCAGTGCTAGAGGATTTCGGGCGGGAGGCACCGGGGAGCTGTTTTTT.